This T cell receptor (beta chain) was profiled in a study of shared clonotypes between healthy human individuals. The assay was immunoSEQ multiplex PCR, and TCRdb's table has in-frame clones only and misses some. This sample yields 2 million to 2.5 million clones, of which roughly 94% are seen a single time; under 0.15% belongs to the top ten. The CDR3 totals 16 residues. V was clipped by 3 bases and J by 2 bases; unmatched bases: 4. CDR1 is KGHSH and CDR2 is LQKENI in the germline V gene. Sample: naive CD4+ T cells sorted from blood. Subset of the sample: CD45RA+ positively selected. This chain uses TRBV18 with TRBJ2-7, with 13 bases that match TRBD2. The sequence was obtained from a man between 18 and 29 years old in good health. The CDR3 DNA reads TGTGCCAGCTCACCTCGACTAGCGGGAGGTGCCTACGAGCAGTACTTC. Translation gives CASSPRLAGGAYEQYF.